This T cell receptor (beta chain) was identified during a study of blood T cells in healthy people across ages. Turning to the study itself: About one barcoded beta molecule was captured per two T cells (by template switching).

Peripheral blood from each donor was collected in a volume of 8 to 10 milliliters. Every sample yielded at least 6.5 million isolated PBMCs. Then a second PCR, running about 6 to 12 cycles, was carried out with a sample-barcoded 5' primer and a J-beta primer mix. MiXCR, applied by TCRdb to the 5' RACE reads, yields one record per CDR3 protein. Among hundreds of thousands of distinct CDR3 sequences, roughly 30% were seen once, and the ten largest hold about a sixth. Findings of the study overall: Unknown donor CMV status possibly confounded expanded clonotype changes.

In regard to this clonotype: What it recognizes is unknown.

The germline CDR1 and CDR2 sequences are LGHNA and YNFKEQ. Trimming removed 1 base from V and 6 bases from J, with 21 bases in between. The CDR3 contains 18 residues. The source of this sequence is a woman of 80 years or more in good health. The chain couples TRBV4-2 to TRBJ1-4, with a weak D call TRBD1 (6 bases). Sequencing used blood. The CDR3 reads CASSQALPGGHRHEKLFF. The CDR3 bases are TGTGCCAGCAGCCAAGCCCTTCCCGGGGGACATCGGCATGAAAAACTGTTTTTT.